This is a list of T cell receptor beta chains from one sample in a study of Graves' ophthalmopathy and Graves' hyperthyroidism. TCRdb passed the multiplex PCR reads through MiXCR, listing each CDR3 protein once. Among about 550,000 distinct CDR3 sequences listed, about two fifths were seen once. Sequencing was done on a sample of peripheral blood or thyroid tissue (not recorded which). All receptors derive from an adult man with Graves' hyperthyroidism. Both conserved end residues are trimmed from each CDR3. The D gene is left open where the match is weak.

>TRBJ1-4|TRBV29-1|NA
SVFEQGSYNEKLF
>TRBJ1-5|TRBV3-1|TRBD1
ASSHTGENQPQH
>TRBJ2-5|TRBV7-7|NA
ASSQGQLLPQETQY
>TRBJ2-7|TRBV24-1|NA
ATSEQGYEQY
>TRBJ1-5|TRBV19|NA
ASSIDLANQPQH
>TRBJ1-2|TRBV2|NA
ASSQVGRSYGYT
>TRBJ1-4|TRBV29-1|NA
SVDEGTNEKLF
>TRBJ1-2|TRBV19|TRBD1
ASSDTGDNYGYT
>TRBJ1-1|TRBV24-1|NA
ATSDLRTSTNTEAF
>TRBJ2-7|TRBV20-1|TRBD1
SAATGGVSSYEQY